Detailed here is one T cell receptor beta chain. The data stem from a study of blood T cell repertoires in COVID-19. In the study overall: In each case, the material was cDNA or gDNA derived from T cells, B-cell-depleted T cells, or PBMCs.

The V gene lost 5 bases and the J gene lost 2 bases, with 10 bases spanning the gap. CDR3 size: 14 residues. CDR1 is SGHTA and CDR2 is FQGNSA in the germline V gene. Method: immunoSEQ multiplex PCR; TCRdb's copy keeps in-frame clones and lacks some. The sample shows approximately 220,000 clones, 80% to 85% of them seen only once. V usage is TRBV7-2 and J usage is TRBJ2-1; a weak D match, TRBD1 (6 bases). This receptor was identified in a woman aged 55-70 years with acute or convalescent COVID-19. The sample taken for sequencing was peripheral blood. The CDR3 is CASSLGTTYNEQFF. The CDR3 DNA is TGTGCCAGCAGCCTCGGGACAACCTACAATGAGCAGTTCTTC.